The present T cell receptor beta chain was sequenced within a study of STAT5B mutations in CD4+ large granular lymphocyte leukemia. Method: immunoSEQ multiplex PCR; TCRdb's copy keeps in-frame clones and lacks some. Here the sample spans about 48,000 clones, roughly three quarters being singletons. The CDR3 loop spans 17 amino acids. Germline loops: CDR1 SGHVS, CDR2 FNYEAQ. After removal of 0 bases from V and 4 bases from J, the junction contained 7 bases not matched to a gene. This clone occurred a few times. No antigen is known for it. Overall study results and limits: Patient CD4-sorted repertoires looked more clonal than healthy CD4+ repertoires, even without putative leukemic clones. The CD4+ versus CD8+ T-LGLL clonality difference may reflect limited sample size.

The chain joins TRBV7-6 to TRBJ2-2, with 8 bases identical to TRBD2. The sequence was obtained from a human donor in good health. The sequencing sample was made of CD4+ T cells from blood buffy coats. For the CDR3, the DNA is TGTGCCAGCAGCTTAGCATCCAGCGGGGGAGGCACCGGGGAGCTGTTTTTT. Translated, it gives CASSLASSGGGTGELFF.